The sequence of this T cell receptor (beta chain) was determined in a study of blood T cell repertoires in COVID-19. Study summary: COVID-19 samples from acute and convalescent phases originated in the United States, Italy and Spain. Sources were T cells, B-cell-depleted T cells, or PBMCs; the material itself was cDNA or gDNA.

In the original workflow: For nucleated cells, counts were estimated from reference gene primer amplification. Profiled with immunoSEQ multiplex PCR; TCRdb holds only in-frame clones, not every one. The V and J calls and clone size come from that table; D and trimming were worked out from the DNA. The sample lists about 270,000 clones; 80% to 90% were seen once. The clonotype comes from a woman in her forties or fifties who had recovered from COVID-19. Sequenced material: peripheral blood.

The CDR3 region is CASSQDRLGRQPSGNTIYF. CDR3 in DNA: TGCGCCAGCAGCCAAGATAGGCTAGGAAGACAGCCCTCTGGAAACACCATATATTTT. The V call is TRBV4-1, the J call TRBJ1-3; D is perhaps TRBD1 (5 bases). V lost 0 bases and J lost 0, with 18 bases in between. Per germline, CDR1 MGHRA and CDR2 YSYEKL. The CDR3 runs 19 residues.